Below are 19 T cell receptor beta chains sequenced from a single sample in a study of sequential checkpoint blockade in melanoma. Treatment denoted: randomized to nivolumab then ipilimumab (arm A) or the reverse (arm B). Profiled with immunoSEQ multiplex PCR; TCRdb holds only in-frame clones, not every one. The sample contains fewer than 6,500 clones, approximately 51% of which appear only once. Sequenced material: CD8+ T cells sorted from blood (inferred from file names), taken from a patient given nivolumab and ipilimumab in sequence. These receptors were obtained from a human donor with melanoma.

This chain links TRBV7-8 with TRBJ2-1; 7 bases map to TRBD1. J was trimmed by 6 bases and V by 0 bases; bases with no gene match: 5. CDR3 size: 15 residues. Germline-derived CDR1 and CDR2 are SGHVS and FQNEAQ. CDR3 region: CASSLAGQSSNEQFF. DNA of the CDR3: TGTGCCAGCAGCTTAGCGGGACAGAGTAGCAATGAGCAGTTCTTC. Filled out from reference TRBV7-8 and TRBJ2-1, the complete variable domain reads GAGVSQSPRYKVAKRGQDVALRCDPISGHVSLFWYQQALGQGPEFLTYFQNEAQLDKSGLPSDRFFAERPEGSVSTLKIQRTQQEDSAVYLCASSLAGQSSNEQFFGPGTRLTVL.

The rearrangement joins TRBV5-6 to TRBJ2-5; possible D gene TRBD2, 6 bases. Judging by the DNA end, TRBJ2-7 fits better; the J call may be wrong. The CDR3 is 15 amino acids. The V gene's germline CDR1 is SGHDT and CDR2 YYEEEE. The CDR3: CASSLGGGESYEQYF. DNA for the CDR3: TGTGCCAGCAGCTTGGGTGGAGGGGAGTCCTACGAGCAGTACTTC.

This clone came up a few times. This chain connects TRBV4-2 to TRBJ2-2; 7 bases fit TRBD2. This CDR3 region has 16 residues. Per the germline V gene, CDR1 is LGHNA and CDR2 is YNFKEQ. V gave up 4 bases and J gave up 7 bases; unmatched junction bases: 12. The CDR3 nucleotides read TGTGCCAGCAGCCTGGAGGGGAGGGGTCCCGGCGGGGAGCTGTTTTTT. This codes for CASSLEGRGPGGELFF.

This clone was counted once. V is TRBV2 and J is TRBJ2-5; D is undetermined. The CDR3 extends over 11 amino acids. From germline, CDR1 is SNHLY and CDR2 FYNNEI. V was pared by 8 bases and J by 5 bases, with 9 bases between. CDR3 sequence (DNA): TGTGCCAGCGACATTGGGGAGACCCAGTACTTC. This gives the protein CASDIGETQYF.

This clone was seen more than once but under ten times. The J gene is TRBJ1-4, the V gene TRBV9; no clear D. The V gene lost 4 bases and the J gene lost 0 bases, with 10 bases spanning the gap. The CDR3 extends over 15 amino acids. The V gene's germline CDR1 is SGDLS and CDR2 YYNGEE. The CDR3 here is CASSLISSTNEKLFF. CDR3 DNA: TGTGCCAGCAGCTTGATTAGTTCAACTAATGAAAAACTGTTTTTT.

The J gene is TRBJ2-1, the V gene TRBV2; D call uncertain. The germline gives CDR1 SNHLY, CDR2 FYNNEI. V gave up 6 bases and J gave up 6 bases, with 12 bases separating them. The CDR3 is 13 amino acids. CDR3 bases: TGTGCCAGCAGAAAAACCGAGGCCAATGAGCAGTTCTTC. It translates to CASRKTEANEQFF. The whole variable domain, remainder taken from reference TRBV2 and TRBJ2-1, is EPEVTQTPSHQVTQMGQEVILRCVPISNHLYFYWYRQILGQKVEFLVSFYNNEISEKSEIFDDQFSVERPDGSNFTLKIRSTKLEDSAMYFCASRKTEANEQFFGPGTRLTVL.

V gene TRBV5-6 combines with J gene TRBJ2-5; 8 bases fit TRBD2. CDR1 SGHDT and CDR2 YYEEEE come from the germline V gene. With 3 bases clipped from V and 5 bases from J, the junction kept 6 bases outside the gene matches. The CDR3 contains 14 residues. CDR3 nucleotide sequence: TGTGCCAGCAGCTCGGGGGGGCCCCAGGAGACCCAGTACTTC. Protein: CASSSGGPQETQYF.

V gene TRBV27 combines with J gene TRBJ1-1; perhaps TRBD1 as D (5 bases). The CDR3 is made up of 13 amino acids. Germline values: CDR1 MNHEY, CDR2 SMNVEV (reference sequence). Trimming shortened V by 3 bases and J by 1 base, and 6 bases separated the two germline ends. The CDR3 region has the DNA TGTGCCAGCAGTTTGGGGGGGAACACTGAAGCTTTCTTT. It translates to CASSLGGNTEAFF.

The genes are TRBV5-5 and TRBJ2-7, with a weak D call TRBD1 (6 bases). CDR1 is SGHKS and CDR2 is YYEKEE in the germline V gene (reference sequence). V was cut by 0 bases and J by 2 bases, with 9 bases left in between. The CDR3 spans 14 residues. The CDR3 DNA is TGTGCCAGCAGCTTGGGACAGGTCACCTACGAGCAGTACTTC. Translated: CASSLGQVTYEQYF.

This sequence joins TRBV5-4 and TRBJ1-1; 8 nucleotides align to TRBD1. The CDR3 is 14 amino acids. CDR1 and CDR2 from the germline V gene are SGHNT and YYREEE (reference sequence). Trimming took 2 bases from V and 6 from J; bases not matched to a gene: 6. The CDR3 bases are TGTGCCAGCAGCTTTGGACAGGGCAGCGCTGAAGCTTTCTTT. This gives the protein CASSFGQGSAEAFF.

This clone was seen more than once but under ten times. The rearrangement uses TRBV19 and TRBJ1-1; D is ambiguous. This CDR3 is built from 14 residues. CDR1 and CDR2 from the germline V gene are LNHDA and SQIVND (reference sequence). The V end was cut by 5 bases, the J end by 0 bases, with 10 bases between. The CDR3 DNA reads TGTGCCAGTAGTTCGTCTGTTCTGAACACTGAAGCTTTCTTT. Translating it yields CASSSSVLNTEAFF.

The rearrangement joins TRBV4-2 to TRBJ1-2; 9 bases are shared with TRBD1. The trim removed 0 bases at V and 4 bases at J, leaving 6 bases unmatched. Germline lookup yields CDR1 LGHNA and CDR2 YNFKEQ. The CDR3 extends over 16 amino acids. The CDR3 is CASSQEDRGSLYGYTF. The CDR3 DNA reads as TGTGCCAGCAGCCAAGAAGACAGGGGGAGCCTCTATGGCTACACCTTC.

The genes are TRBV7-9 and TRBJ1-2; 12 nucleotides agree with TRBD1. The germline gives CDR1 SEHNR, CDR2 FQNEAQ (reference sequence). This CDR3 comprises 15 residues. Losses at the gene ends were 5 bases for V and 3 bases for J; bases not matched to a gene: 4. For the CDR3, the DNA is TGTGCCAGCAGCCGGGACAGGGGGCAGCACTATGGCTACACCTTC. Translated, it gives CASSRDRGQHYGYTF.

The chain links TRBV2 to TRBJ1-6; D ambiguous. The length of the CDR3 is 14 residues. The V gene's germline CDR1 is SNHLY and CDR2 FYNNEI. Trimming left V 4 bases short and J 9 bases short, with 13 bases between. The CDR3 DNA is TGTGCCAGCAGTGCTGAAGGGAGGAGTTCACCCCTCCACTTT. Translated: CASSAEGRSSPLHF. Full variable domain (rest looked up from reference TRBV2 and TRBJ1-6): EPEVTQTPSHQVTQMGQEVILRCVPISNHLYFYWYRQILGQKVEFLVSFYNNEISEKSEIFDDQFSVERPDGSNFTLKIRSTKLEDSAMYFCASSAEGRSSPLHFGNGTRLTVT.

A single count supports this clone. The chain couples TRBV9 to TRBJ1-4, with D tentatively TRBD1 (6 bases). The V end lost 4 bases, the J end lost 4 bases, and 20 bases lay between the germline ends. The germline CDR1 and CDR2 sequences are SGDLS and YYNGEE. The CDR3 loop spans 17 amino acids. The CDR3 loop is CASSLGSGDNDNEKLFF. The CDR3 DNA follows: TGTGCCAGCAGCTTAGGTTCTGGGGACAATGATAATGAAAAACTGTTTTTT.

This rearrangement joins TRBV5-4 to TRBJ2-5; D unresolved. The end of the DNA is better explained by TRBJ2-7, so the J call may be wrong. Germline assignment: CDR1 SGHNT and CDR2 YYREEE (reference sequence). The CDR3 runs to 12 residues. The CDR3 nucleotides are TGTGCCAGCAGCTTCTCCTCCTACGAGCAGTACTTC. It translates to CASSFSSYEQYF.

The table lists this clone with a few counts. This rearrangement joins TRBV6-5 to TRBJ2-7; D might be TRBD2 (6 bases). The V gene's germline CDR1 is MNHEY and CDR2 SVGAGI. The CDR3 covers 13 residues. V was shortened by 7 bases and J by 0 bases, with 10 bases between the two germline ends. CDR3 sequence: CASKVGSSYEQYF. CDR3 in DNA: TGTGCCAGCAAAGTCGGGAGCTCCTACGAGCAGTACTTC.

The rearrangement links TRBV6-5 to TRBJ2-5; unclear D gene. Germline CDR1 is MNHEY and CDR2 is SVGAGI. The CDR3 extends over 14 amino acids. V dropped 2 bases and J dropped 5 bases, with 12 bases sitting between them. For the CDR3, the DNA is TGTGCCAGCAGTTACGGCGGTAGTGGCGAGACCCAGTACTTC. Protein product: CASSYGGSGETQYF.

The V gene is TRBV2, the J gene TRBJ1-3; 8 bases agree with TRBD1. V shed 1 base and J 3 bases; nucleotides not matched to a gene: 8. From germline, CDR1 is SNHLY and CDR2 FYNNEI. This CDR3 is built from 17 residues. The CDR3 loop reads CASSEGTPGGSGNTIYF. The CDR3 DNA reads TGTGCCAGCAGTGAAGGGACCCCAGGGGGCAGTGGAAACACCATATATTTT.